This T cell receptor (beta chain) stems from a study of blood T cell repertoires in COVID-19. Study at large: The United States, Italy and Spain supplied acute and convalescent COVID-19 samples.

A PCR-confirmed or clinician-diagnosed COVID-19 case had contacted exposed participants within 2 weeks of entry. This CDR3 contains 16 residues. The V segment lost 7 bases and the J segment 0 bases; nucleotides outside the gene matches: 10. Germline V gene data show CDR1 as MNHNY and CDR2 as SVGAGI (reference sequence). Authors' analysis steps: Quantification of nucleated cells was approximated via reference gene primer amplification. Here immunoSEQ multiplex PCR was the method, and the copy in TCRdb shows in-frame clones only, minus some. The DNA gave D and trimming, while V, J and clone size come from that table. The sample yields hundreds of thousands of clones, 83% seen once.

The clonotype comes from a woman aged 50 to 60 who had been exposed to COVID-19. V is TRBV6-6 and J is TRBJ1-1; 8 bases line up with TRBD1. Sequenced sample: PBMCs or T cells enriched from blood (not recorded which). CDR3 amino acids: CASTEPHRGMNTEAFF. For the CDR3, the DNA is TGTGCCAGCACCGAACCCCACAGGGGGATGAACACTGAAGCTTTCTTT.